This T cell receptor (beta chain) was sequenced in a study of blood T cell repertoires in COVID-19. Some clones are missing from TCRdb's copy, which holds only in-frame ones; the method was immunoSEQ multiplex PCR. The sample includes about 170,000 clones, roughly 84% seen only once; the top ten take 9.1%. V was trimmed by 2 bases and J by 3 bases, leaving 8 bases between them. This CDR3 region has 14 residues. From germline, CDR1 is SGHRS and CDR2 YFSETQ. Sequencing was performed on peripheral blood. The chain carries TRBV5-1 and TRBJ2-2; D gene unclear. The receptor's source is a woman of 80 years or more with active or convalescent COVID-19. CDR3 residues: CASSLGEDTGELFF. As DNA, the CDR3 is TGCGCCAGCAGCTTAGGAGAAGACACCGGGGAGCTGTTTTTT.